This T cell receptor (beta chain) emerged from a study of CD8 T cells in Susac syndrome. Negative isolation yielded the CD8+ and CD4+ T cells, while FACS enriched the TEMRA cells. Reverse transcription of roughly 0.5 to 1 ug RNA was carried out with random hexamers. TCRdb analysed the immunoSEQ multiplex PCR reads with MiXCR anew, one entry per CDR3 protein. Of around 300,000 distinct CDR3 sequences listed, roughly 85% are singletons. This CDR3 region has 13 residues. Germline values: CDR1 SGHAT, CDR2 FQNNGV. The V end was cut by 5 bases, the J end by 3 bases, with 8 bases between. The chain carries TRBV11-2 and TRBJ1-5; D may be TRBD1 (6 bases). The receptor was derived from a human donor with multiple sclerosis. The sequenced sample was CD8+ T cells from PBMCs. CDR3 sequence reads: CASSPGANQPQHF. The CDR3 bases are TGTGCCAGCAGCCCGGGGGCCAATCAGCCCCAGCATTTT.